This TCR beta chain comes out of a study of blood T cell repertoires in COVID-19. Study information: From T cells, B-cell-depleted T cells, or PBMCs came the material, which was cDNA or gDNA.

CDR3 length equals 14 residues. V was cut by 2 bases and J by 4 bases, with 10 bases left in between. From germline, CDR1 is SGDLS and CDR2 YYNGEE. This table comes from immunoSEQ multiplex PCR, and its TCRdb copy is limited to in-frame clones, with some not included. The data contain just over 300,000 clones, about 90% of them singletons. The sequence came from a man between 18 and 35 years old with active or convalescent COVID-19. The sequencing sample was made of peripheral blood. This sequence joins TRBV9 and TRBJ2-1, with D hard to call. CDR3 DNA sequence: TGTGCCAGCAGCGTTCTGGCGGATTACAATGAGCAGTTCTTC. Its protein is CASSVLADYNEQFF.